This T cell receptor beta chain was captured by sequencing in a study of T cells of healthy individuals. MiXCR was run by TCRdb on the 5' RACE reads, yielding one entry per CDR3 protein. The sample lists 95,000 to 100,000 distinct CDR3 sequences, under 20% occurring once. Trimming cost V 4 bases and J 3 bases, with 10 bases left between them. The germline V gene has CDR1 SGHRS and CDR2 YFSETQ. The CDR3 runs to 14 residues. The chain has TRBV5-1 and TRBJ2-2; D is undetermined. The sequence was obtained from a human donor in good health. Written as DNA, the CDR3 is TGCGCCAGCAGCCACGACTGGGACACCGGGGAGCTGTTTTTT. Translating gives CASSHDWDTGELFF. Complete variable domain (other parts from reference TRBV5-1 and TRBJ2-2): KAGVTQTPRYLIKTRGQQVTLSCSPISGHRSVSWYQQTPGQGLQFLFEYFSETQRNKGNFPGRFSGRQFSNSRSEMNVSTLELGDSALYLCASSHDWDTGELFFGEGSRLTVL.